This T cell receptor beta chain was profiled in a study of shared T cell receptors in the human thymus (dated by TCRdb to about 2021). Broadly, across the study: The study examined how the human thymus generates shared, self-reactive T-cell receptor alpha chains.

Library preparation employed the immunoSEQ multiplex PCR assay. Drawn from immuneACCESS, this table holds only the in-frame rearrangements with V and J called that TCRdb kept. Clones are partly lost; checked studies trace under half to an unresolved V gene and leave the rest unexplained. The sample contains about 660,000 clones, around 87% of them found a single time. Over 0.008% of the sample is held by the ten biggest clonotypes. Turning to this clone: Its antigen remains unidentified. No base quality values were provided; no much bigger clone lies one nucleotide off.

V lost 1 base and J lost 3 bases, and the count of bases not matched to a germline gene is 9. From the cysteine up to the phenylalanine, the CDR3 has a length of 17 residues. The kept DNA is CDR3 alone, 51 bases in frame from the first base. From a lookup of the germline V gene, CDR1 and CDR2 are SGHAT and FQNNGV. These sequences were also reported in another study, on human thymus T cells. Taken from the second paper: In Finland, the donors were immunologically healthy infants who were having open corrective cardiac surgery for congenital heart defects. Thymus tissue was collected as surgical resects that were removed during corrective cardiac surgery. Both the thymic and the peripheral blood repertoires appeared to show biased V and J gene segment usage. According to the related research, thymic TCR repertoires were highly overlapping among unrelated individuals. TCR alpha and beta repertoires from about eight infant thymus samples and four related peripheral blood samples were characterized in the study. Donor ages ranged from roughly 6 to 250 days, and the cohort comprised about six male and two female infants. After being mechanically released from the tissue, thymocytes were kept at -70 degrees C in pellets of about 8.5-32 million cells. A QIAsymphony instrument was used to extract genomic DNA from frozen cell pellets. The immunoSEQ multiplex PCR assay was used to amplify the TCRB and TCRAD loci from a standardized amount of quality-controlled genomic DNA. The amplicons covered the V(D)J region and were long enough to include the CDR3 and to identify the V and J genes. The amplicons were sequenced on an Illumina platform via the commercial immunoSEQ service. Primer bias and sequencing errors were corrected as previously described, and TCRAD and TCRB definitions were based on the IMGT database. Analysis of the repertoires was done with immunoSEQ Analyzer 3.0 and VDJTools and included basic statistics, V/J segment usage, diversity estimates, rarefaction and pairwise overlap. Chao1, ChaoE, Efron-Thisted, Shannon and inverse Simpson indices were used to estimate diversity, which was also estimated on datasets down-sampled to the smallest sample. Repertoire overlap used strict matching of CDR3 nucleotide sequence, V gene and J gene, with Jaccard-based multidimensional scaling clustering. On average, about 800,000 unique TCRB clonotypes were obtained from thymus samples, compared with roughly 84,000 from blood samples.

Sequenced sample: thymocytes. The rearrangement combines TRBV11-2 with TRBJ1-5; 7 central bases correspond to TRBD1. The receptor comes from a boy in the first two years of life with a congenital heart defect. Donor details come from another sample of the same person, matched by shared clones. The nucleotide sequence is given as TGTGCCAGCAGCTTAGTTGCAAGACAGGGCCCCAATCAGCCCCAGCATTTT. Translation gives CASSLVARQGPNQPQHF.